Each of the 21 T cell receptor beta chains below was sequenced from the same sample in a study of T-cell reconstitution after alpha-beta-depleted transplantation in children. The TCRbeta library was prepared with unique molecular identifiers. One entry per CDR3 protein, called by TCRdb with MiXCR from the PCR reads. The table includes approximately 110,000 distinct CDR3 sequences, 23% detected once. The source was PBMCs, mostly from graft donor cells, collected 180 days after TCRalphabeta/CD19-depleted stem cell transplant. These receptors were collected from a male patient aged 2-15 years who had a stem cell transplant for chronic granulomatous disease, so the T cells may come from the graft donor.

This clonotype showed up just a few times. The genes are TRBV18 and TRBJ2-2; D ambiguous. The CDR3 loop spans 14 amino acids. Germline CDR1 and CDR2: KGHSH and LQKENI. With 5 bases removed from V and 1 base from J, the gap between germline ends came to 8 bases. DNA for the CDR3: TGTGCCAGCTCAACACTGGAGAACACCGGGGAGCTGTTTTTT. Its translation is CASSTLENTGELFF.

J is TRBJ2-1 and V is TRBV7-2; 8 nucleotides agree with TRBD2. Germline-derived CDR1 and CDR2 are SGHTA and FQGNSA. CDR3 length equals 15 residues. V gave up 2 bases and J gave up 4 bases; unmatched junction bases: 4. CDR3 sequence (DNA): TGTGCCAGCAGCTTATCGGCTAGCGGGTACAATGAGCAGTTCTTC. It codes for CASSLSASGYNEQFF. Variable domain in full (rest from reference TRBV7-2 and TRBJ2-1): GAGVSQSPSNKVTEKGKDVELRCDPISGHTALYWYRQSLGQGLEFLIYFQGNSAPDKSGLPSDRFSAERTGGSVSTLTIQRTQQEDSAVYLCASSLSASGYNEQFFGPGTRLTVL.

This clonotype was picked up many times. The V and J genes are TRBV12-3 or TRBV12-4 and TRBJ2-1; TRBD2 agrees at 8 bases. Trimming at V came to 6 bases and at J to 10 bases, leaving 11 bases not matched to a gene. The CDR3 spans 14 residues. The CDR3 loop is CASRRGLESFEQFF. In DNA, the CDR3 is TGTGCCAGCAGGCGGGGACTAGAGTCATTCGAGCAGTTCTTC.

The rearrangement links TRBV5-1 to TRBJ2-6, with D perhaps TRBD2 (5 bases). V was clipped by 7 bases and J by 2 bases, with 10 bases between them. CDR1 is SGHRS and CDR2 is YFSETQ in the germline V gene. The CDR3 is 14 amino acids. The CDR3 sequence: CASRTSAGANVLTF. As DNA, the CDR3 is TGCGCCAGCCGGACTTCAGCTGGGGCCAACGTCCTGACTTTC.

The CDR3 spells CSARGETPLKNEQFF. The CDR3 nucleotides are TGCAGTGCTAGAGGCGAGACACCCCTTAAGAATGAGCAGTTCTTC. The gene calls are TRBV20-1 and TRBJ2-1; D call uncertain. This CDR3 is 15 amino acids long. Trimming took 1 base from V and 7 from J, leaving 17 bases between them. Germline CDR1 and CDR2: DFQATT and SNEGSKA (reference sequence).

This clonotype was recorded a few times. The chain combines TRBV5-1 with TRBJ2-2; tentatively, D is TRBD2 (5 bases). CDR1 and CDR2 (germline): SGHRS, YFSETQ. Trimming shortened V by 4 bases and J by 4 bases, and 14 bases separated the two germline ends. There are 15 residues in the CDR3. CDR3 residues: CASSPRLGSTGELFF. The CDR3 bases are TGCGCCAGCAGCCCCCGTTTGGGGAGCACCGGGGAGCTGTTTTTT. Full variable domain (missing parts from reference TRBV5-1 and TRBJ2-2): KAGVTQTPRYLIKTRGQQVTLSCSPISGHRSVSWYQQTPGQGLQFLFEYFSETQRNKGNFPGRFSGRQFSNSRSEMNVSTLELGDSALYLCASSPRLGSTGELFFGEGSRLTVL.

This clonotype was recorded at least ten times. The genes are TRBV20-1 and TRBJ2-2; 7 bases are shared with TRBD1. Germline trimming cut 6 bases from V and 7 bases from J; bases unmatched to any gene: 11. Per the germline V gene, CDR1 is DFQATT and CDR2 is SNEGSKA (reference sequence). CDR3 size: 14 residues. The CDR3, as DNA: TGCAGTGCGATTGACAGGGTATCGGTCGGGGAGCTGTTTTTT. Protein product: CSAIDRVSVGELFF.

The chain is built from TRBV28 and TRBJ2-3; TRBD1 agrees at 8 bases. Germline assignment: CDR1 MDHEN and CDR2 SYDVKM. This CDR3 has 15 amino acids. V trimming: 1 base; J trimming: 3 bases; junction bases outside the gene matches: 3. CDR3 in amino acids: CASSLSGQGTDTQYF. The CDR3 DNA is TGTGCCAGCAGTTTATCAGGACAGGGAACAGATACGCAGTATTTT.

This clonotype has a count of ten or more. The V call is TRBV25-1, the J call TRBJ1-1, with 7 positions matching TRBD1. The CDR3 consists of 15 residues. The V gene's germline CDR1 is MGHDK and CDR2 SYGVNS. V shed 4 bases, J shed 1 base, and the junction held 6 bases outside the gene matches. The CDR3 loop reads CASSGGQWKNTEAFF. The CDR3 DNA sequence: TGTGCCAGCAGTGGGGGACAGTGGAAGAACACTGAAGCTTTCTTT.

This clonotype was picked up a small number of times. The rearrangement joins TRBV7-2 to TRBJ2-2, with 9 bases identical to TRBD1. In germline, CDR1 is SGHTA, CDR2 FQGNSA. The CDR3 covers 15 residues. J lost 0 bases, V lost 5 bases, and 1 base had no gene match. The CDR3 spells CASSTGGANTGELFF. The CDR3 region has the DNA TGTGCCAGCAGCACAGGGGGCGCGAACACCGGGGAGCTGTTTTTT.

This clonotype was recorded many times. The gene calls are TRBV6-2 or TRBV6-3 and TRBJ2-7; the D is unclear. The V gene's germline CDR1 is MNHEY and CDR2 SVGEGT. The CDR3 has 12 residues. V lost 2 bases, J lost 0 bases, and 2 bases lay in between. For the CDR3, the DNA is TGTGCCAGCAGTTACACCTCCTACGAGCAGTACTTC. Translation: CASSYTSYEQYF.

In its sample, this clonotype was seen a few times. CDR3 amino acids: CASSPGPLTGRTANEQFF. In DNA form, the CDR3 reads TGCGCCAGCAGCCCCGGACCCTTAACGGGCCGAACCGCCAATGAGCAGTTCTTC. The V call is TRBV5-1, the J call TRBJ2-1; D is uncertain. V lost 4 bases to trimming and J lost 6 bases, with 26 bases between them. The CDR3 consists of 18 residues. CDR1 and CDR2 from the germline V gene are SGHRS and YFSETQ.

The chain combines TRBV7-8 with TRBJ2-7; D perhaps matches TRBD1 (6 bases). Trimming removed 0 bases at V and 2 bases at J, with 11 bases between. The germline gives CDR1 SGHVS, CDR2 FQNEAQ. This CDR3 comprises 15 residues. The DNA for the CDR3 is TGTGCCAGCAGCTTAGCGCAGGGGATTACCTACGAGCAGTACTTC. Translated, it gives CASSLAQGITYEQYF. Supplemented by reference TRBV7-8 and TRBJ2-7, the full variable domain reads GAGVSQSPRYKVAKRGQDVALRCDPISGHVSLFWYQQALGQGPEFLTYFQNEAQLDKSGLPSDRFFAERPEGSVSTLKIQRTQQEDSAVYLCASSLAQGITYEQYFGPGTRLTVT.

This CDR3 is CASSLGTSGSYEQFF. CDR3 nucleotide sequence: TGTGCCAGCAGTTTAGGGACTAGCGGGAGTTATGAGCAGTTCTTC. The chain has TRBV27 and TRBJ2-1, with 14 bases matching TRBD2. This CDR3 is 15 amino acids long. Germline CDR1 is MNHEY and CDR2 is SMNVEV (reference sequence). The trim removed 2 bases at V and 8 bases at J, leaving 2 bases unmatched.

This clonotype showed up many times. The chain carries TRBV21-1 and TRBJ2-5; whether TRBD1, the table's D call, matches the DNA was not checked. TRBV21-1 is marked as a pseudogene. CDR3 size: 14 residues. The CDR3 DNA sequence: TGTGCCAGCAGCAAGAGGGACAGGGAAGAGACCCAGTACTTC. Protein: CASSKRDREETQYF.

This clonotype was counted ten times or more. The rearrangement joins TRBV20-1 to TRBJ2-7; 8 nucleotides match TRBD1. The CDR3 is 15 amino acids. V shed 1 base, J shed 3 bases, and the junction held 8 bases outside the gene matches. CDR1 is DFQATT and CDR2 is SNEGSKA in the germline V gene (reference sequence). For the CDR3, the DNA is TGCAGTGCTAGAGGGACAGGGAGTCCGGTCTACGAGCAGTACTTC. Residues: CSARGTGSPVYEQYF.

This sequence joins TRBV5-1 and TRBJ2-4; the match to TRBD2 covers 10 bases. In germline, CDR1 is SGHRS, CDR2 YFSETQ. V lost 0 bases to trimming and J lost 6 bases; unmatched junction nucleotides: 6. The CDR3 sequence is 16 residues long. In DNA, the CDR3 is TGCGCCAGCAGCTTGGTGGCTAGCGGGAGAGTAAACATTCAGTACTTC. It specifies CASSLVASGRVNIQYF.

The sample holds many counts of this clonotype. The chain carries TRBV7-2 and TRBJ2-7; TRBD1 matches 9 bases. CDR3 length equals 15 residues. The V and J ends lost 1 base and 2 bases, in that order; junction bases with no gene match: 3. Germline V gives CDR1 SGHTA, CDR2 FQGNSA. The CDR3 spells CASSLETGGAYEQYF. CDR3 DNA sequence: TGTGCCAGCAGCTTAGAGACAGGGGGAGCCTACGAGCAGTACTTC.

The rearrangement uses TRBV12-3 or TRBV12-4 and TRBJ2-3; 16 nucleotides line up with TRBD2. The CDR3 spans 17 residues. The junction had 7 bases not matched to a gene; V was cut back by 8 bases and J by 2 bases. CDR3 amino acids: CASRGLAGGRDTDTQYF. The CDR3, as DNA: TGTGCCAGCCGGGGACTAGCGGGAGGGCGCGACACAGATACGCAGTATTTT.

The chain links TRBV20-1 to TRBJ2-3, with D perhaps matching TRBD1 (5 bases). Germline CDR1 reads DFQATT; CDR2 reads SNEGSKA (reference sequence). Trimming stripped 3 bases from V and 5 bases from J, with 15 bases between. This CDR3 has 14 residues. CDR3 residues: CSARPPGHGDTQYF. Here the CDR3 DNA reads TGCAGTGCTAGGCCCCCAGGGCATGGAGATACGCAGTATTTT.

This clonotype came up many times. The rearrangement joins TRBV7-2 to TRBJ2-1; D is undetermined. V lost 0 bases and J lost 6, with 6 bases in between. Per the germline V gene, CDR1 is SGHTA and CDR2 is FQGNSA. The CDR3 contains 13 residues. In nucleotides, the CDR3 is TGTGCCAGCAGCTTAGCTCCTAGCAATGAGCAGTTCTTC. It specifies CASSLAPSNEQFF.